The 19 T cell receptor beta chains given below trace back to one sample, sequenced in a study of spatial heterogeneity in lung cancer (dated by TCRdb to the late 2010s). What the time point label conveys for this sample: sample taken at primary tumor resection. Without any cell sorting, TCR sequencing was performed on whole RNA extracted either from tumor and nontumor lung tissue or from cryopreserved PBMC samples. Library creation used 5' RACE. Sequencing took place on a NextSeq 500. TCRdb took the public reads, trimmed them with fastp at Q25, ran MiXCR for clone calling and kept in-frame beta chains. Each CDR3 protein appears once, grouped with its most common genes and DNA. Counted in this sample were under 14,000 distinct CDR3 sequences; approximately 25% of them appeared once. Less than 40% of the sample is in the top ten clones. Sequencing was performed on PBMCs, taken at surgery. These receptor sequences come from a female donor with early-stage non-small cell lung cancer.

This clonotype was observed at least ten times. V and J are TRBV20-1 and TRBJ1-1; D remains ambiguous. Trimming removed 0 bases from V and 6 bases from J, with 11 bases in between. CDR1 DFQATT and CDR2 SNEGSKA come from the germline V gene (reference sequence). The CDR3 runs to 13 residues. CDR3 coding DNA: TGCAGTGCTAGAGATTTAGGGTTCCCTGAAGCTTTCTTT. Translated: CSARDLGFPEAFF.

This clonotype was detected a few times. The chain recombines TRBV20-1 with TRBJ2-1; no clear D. Germline V lookup: CDR1 DFQATT, CDR2 SNEGSKA (reference sequence). The CDR3 sequence is 15 residues long. Trimming took off 3 bases at V and 2 bases at J, with 14 bases between the two ends. CDR3: CSASTGETTYNEQFF. In DNA, the CDR3 is TGCAGTGCTAGTACCGGTGAGACCACCTACAATGAGCAGTTCTTC.

Many counts were recorded for this clonotype. The chain has TRBV28 and TRBJ2-1; the match to TRBD2 covers 9 bases. Per germline, CDR1 MDHEN and CDR2 SYDVKM. V gave up 7 bases and J gave up 4 bases; unmatched junction bases: 5. The CDR3 consists of 14 residues. The CDR3 here is CASTLAGGYNEQFF. The CDR3 coding sequence is TGTGCCAGCACCCTGGCGGGAGGGTACAATGAGCAGTTCTTC.

This chain links TRBV5-1 with TRBJ2-1; possibly TRBD1 for D (6 bases). The germline CDR1 and CDR2 sequences are SGHRS and YFSETQ. This CDR3 region has 14 residues. Deletions cut 7 bases from V and 0 bases from J, with 11 bases between. The CDR3 sequence: CASGRGSSYNEQFF. The CDR3 DNA sequence: TGCGCCAGCGGTAGGGGGAGCTCCTACAATGAGCAGTTCTTC.

The rearrangement links TRBV5-1 to TRBJ1-2; 7 bases fit TRBD1. The CDR3 extends over 13 amino acids. Germline CDR1 reads SGHRS; CDR2 reads YFSETQ. Unmatched junction bases numbered 1, after V lost 2 bases and J lost 3 bases. The CDR3 DNA reads as TGCGCCAGCAGCTTTGACAGGGACTATGGCTACACCTTC. Translated: CASSFDRDYGYTF.

V usage is TRBV28 and J usage is TRBJ2-5, with D uncertain. This CDR3 region has 15 residues. The germline V gene encodes CDR1 MDHEN and CDR2 SYDVKM. The ends were cut back, 5 bases at V and 5 bases at J, with 18 bases in the middle. In nucleotides, the CDR3 is TGTGCCAGCAGTCAAACGGGCACGGCATACGAGACCCAGTACTTC. Protein product: CASSQTGTAYETQYF. The variable domain in full, completed from reference TRBV28 and TRBJ2-5, reads DVKVTQSSRYLVKRTGEKVFLECVQDMDHENMFWYRQDPGLGLRLIYFSYDVKMKEKGDIPEGYSVSREKKERFSLILESASTNQTSMYLCASSQTGTAYETQYFGPGTRLLVL.

The V gene is TRBV12-5, the J gene TRBJ2-3; 10 bases agree with TRBD2. From germline, CDR1 is LGHNT and CDR2 FRNRAP. V shed 4 bases, J shed 4 bases, and the junction held 8 bases outside the gene matches. The CDR3 length is 16 residues. The CDR3 coding sequence is TGTGCTAGTGGTTCCTCTCTAGCGGGAGAGGCAGATACGCAGTATTTT. Its protein is CASGSSLAGEADTQYF.

J is TRBJ2-7 and V is TRBV28, with no clear D. V shed 2 bases and J shed 2 bases, with 4 bases lying between them. The length of the CDR3 is 12 residues. Germline CDR1 is MDHEN and CDR2 is SYDVKM. The CDR3 loop reads CASSLAAYEQYF. CDR3 bases: TGTGCCAGCAGTTTAGCAGCCTACGAGCAGTACTTC.

The rearrangement links TRBV20-1 to TRBJ2-3; D is undetermined. V was cut by 5 bases and J by 0 bases, with 9 bases left in between. The CDR3 runs 13 residues. Germline values: CDR1 DFQATT, CDR2 SNEGSKA (reference sequence). The CDR3 nucleotides read TGCAGTGCTCCGGGCCACAGCACAGATACGCAGTATTTT. Encoded protein: CSAPGHSTDTQYF.

V is TRBV20-1 and J is TRBJ2-7; possibly TRBD1 or TRBD2 for D (6 bases each). The V end lost 0 bases, the J end lost 0 bases, and 12 bases lay between the germline ends. Per germline, CDR1 DFQATT and CDR2 SNEGSKA (reference sequence). The CDR3 loop spans 15 amino acids. This CDR3 is CSARDEGGSSYEQYF. For the CDR3, the DNA is TGCAGTGCTAGAGATGAGGGGGGAAGCTCCTACGAGCAGTACTTC.

By sample share, this clonotype is large. The chain employs TRBV25-1 and TRBJ2-1; 8 nucleotides agree with TRBD2. The germline V gene has CDR1 MGHDK and CDR2 SYGVNS. V lost 6 bases, J lost 9 bases, and 7 bases stayed unmatched. The CDR3 covers 13 residues. CDR3 sequence (DNA): TGTGCCAGCAGCCGTCCGCGGGGGGCTGAGCAGTTCTTC. Translation gives CASSRPRGAEQFF.

This rearrangement joins TRBV6-5 to TRBJ2-7; TRBD2 matches 14 bases. The CDR3 covers 17 residues. The germline gives CDR1 MNHEY, CDR2 SVGAGI. After removal of 4 bases from V and 0 bases from J, the junction contained 5 bases not matched to a gene. CDR3 nucleotide sequence: TGTGCCAGCAGTTCCAGGACTAGCGGGAGGACCTCCTACGAGCAGTACTTC. Its protein is CASSSRTSGRTSYEQYF.

This clonotype has a handful of counts. The chain is built from TRBV20-1 and TRBJ2-3; a possible D gene is TRBD1 (5 bases). V was trimmed by 5 bases and J by 0 bases, leaving 24 bases between them. CDR1 and CDR2 (germline): DFQATT, SNEGSKA (reference sequence). The CDR3 covers 18 residues. CDR3 bases: TGCAGTGCTTTACAGGCGGTTCCCCGAATAACTAGCACAGATACGCAGTATTTT. Its translation: CSALQAVPRITSTDTQYF.

By sample share, this clonotype is medium-sized. The CDR3 DNA is TGTGCCAGCAGCCCACAGGGTTTTGAGAACACTGAAGCTTTCTTT. It is translated as CASSPQGFENTEAFF. The V gene is TRBV7-2, the J gene TRBJ1-1, with a possible D match to TRBD1 (6 bases). CDR3 size: 15 residues. Germline V gene sequence: CDR1 SGHTA, CDR2 FQGNSA. Trimming shortened V by 5 bases and J by 1 base, and 14 bases separated the two germline ends. The complete variable domain, with remaining parts taken from reference TRBV7-2 and TRBJ1-1, reads GAGVSQSPSNKVTEKGKDVELRCDPISGHTALYWYRQSLGQGLEFLIYFQGNSAPDKSGLPSDRFSAERTGGSVSTLTIQRTQQEDSAVYLCASSPQGFENTEAFFGQGTRLTVV.

This clonotype was observed at least ten times. The chain joins TRBV6-6 to TRBJ2-7; possibly TRBD2 for D (6 bases). This CDR3 comprises 13 residues. V was cut by 5 bases and J by 0 bases, with 8 bases left in between. Germline CDR1 is MNHNY and CDR2 is SVGAGI (reference sequence). CDR3 in amino acids: CASSHGSSYEQYF. The CDR3 bases are TGTGCCAGCAGTCACGGGAGCTCCTACGAGCAGTACTTC.

This clonotype was counted only a few times. The chain employs TRBV27 and TRBJ2-7; TRBD2 is a possible D gene (6 bases). Per germline, CDR1 MNHEY and CDR2 SMNVEV (reference sequence). V lost 2 bases, J lost 9 bases, and 20 bases lay in between. CDR3 length: 15 residues. The CDR3 loop is CASSLGGREVGGQYF. CDR3 bases: TGTGCCAGCAGTTTAGGAGGAAGGGAGGTTGGCGGGCAGTACTTC.

This clonotype rates as medium-sized. The V call is TRBV5-1, the J call TRBJ2-1, with 12 bases matching TRBD2. Trimming cost V 4 bases and J 3 bases; bases outside gene matches: 11. CDR3 length: 18 residues. Germline CDR1 and CDR2: SGHRS and YFSETQ. The CDR3 DNA sequence: TGCGCCAGCAGCCCCAAGACCGGACTAGCGGGAATCTACAATGAGCAGTTCTTC. Its protein product is CASSPKTGLAGIYNEQFF.

The chain carries TRBV5-1 and TRBJ2-5, with 11 nucleotides matching TRBD2. This CDR3 region has 18 residues. CDR1 is SGHRS and CDR2 is YFSETQ in the germline V gene. Trimming cost V 2 bases and J 0 bases; bases outside gene matches: 9. CDR3 nucleotides: TGCGCCAGCAGCTTAGGGCTAGCGGGAGGCCAGTACCAAGAGACCCAGTACTTC. Its translation is CASSLGLAGGQYQETQYF.

This clonotype is deemed medium-sized (0.01 to 0.1%). This chain joins TRBV20-1 and TRBJ2-7; 7 bases are a match to TRBD2. In germline, CDR1 is DFQATT, CDR2 SNEGSKA (reference sequence). Trimming removed 3 bases from V and 0 bases from J; junction bases left unmatched: 14. This CDR3 region has 17 residues. The CDR3 sequence: CSASGHRGGSFSYEQYF. The CDR3 region has the DNA TGCAGTGCTAGCGGCCATAGAGGCGGGAGTTTCTCCTACGAGCAGTACTTC.